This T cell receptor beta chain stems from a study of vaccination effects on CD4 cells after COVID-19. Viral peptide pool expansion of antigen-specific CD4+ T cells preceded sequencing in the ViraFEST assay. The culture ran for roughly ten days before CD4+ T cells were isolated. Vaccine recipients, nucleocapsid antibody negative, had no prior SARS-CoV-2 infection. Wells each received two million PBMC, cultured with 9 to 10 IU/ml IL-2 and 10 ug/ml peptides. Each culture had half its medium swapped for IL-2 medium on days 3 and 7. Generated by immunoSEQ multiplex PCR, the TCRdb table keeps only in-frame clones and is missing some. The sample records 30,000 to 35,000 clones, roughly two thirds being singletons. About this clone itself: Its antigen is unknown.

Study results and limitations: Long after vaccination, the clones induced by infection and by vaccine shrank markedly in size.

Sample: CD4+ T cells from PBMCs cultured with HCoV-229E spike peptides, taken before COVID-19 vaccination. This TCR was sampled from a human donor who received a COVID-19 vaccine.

CDR3 nucleotide sequence: TGTGCCTGGAGCGCTCTAATCCAAGAGACCCAGTACTTC. Protein product: CAWSALIQETQYF. The chain has TRBV30 and TRBJ2-5; D remains unclear. Germline V CDR1 and CDR2: GTSNPN, SVGIG (reference sequence). Trimming left V 3 bases short and J 1 base short, with 9 bases between. This CDR3 region has 13 residues.